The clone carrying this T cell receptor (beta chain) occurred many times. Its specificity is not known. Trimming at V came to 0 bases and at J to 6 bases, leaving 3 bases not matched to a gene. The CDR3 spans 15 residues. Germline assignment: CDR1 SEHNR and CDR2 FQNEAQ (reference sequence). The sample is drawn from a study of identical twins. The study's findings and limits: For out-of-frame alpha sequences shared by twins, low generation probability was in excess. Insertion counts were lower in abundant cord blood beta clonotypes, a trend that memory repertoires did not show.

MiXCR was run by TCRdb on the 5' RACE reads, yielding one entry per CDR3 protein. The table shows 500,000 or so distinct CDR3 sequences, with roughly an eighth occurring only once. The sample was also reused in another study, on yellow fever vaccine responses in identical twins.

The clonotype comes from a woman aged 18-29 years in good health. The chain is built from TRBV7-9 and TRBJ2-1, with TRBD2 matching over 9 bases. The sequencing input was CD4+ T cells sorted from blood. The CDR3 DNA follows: TGTGCCAGCAGCTTAGCGGCGGGAGGGGCCAATGAGCAGTTCTTC. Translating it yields CASSLAAGGANEQFF.